These 11 T cell receptor beta chains were all obtained from the same sample, sequenced in a study of Ad26.COV2.S vaccination and SARS-CoV-2 variants. As to treatment: about 20 received Ad26.COV2.S at low or high dose, single or two shots; roughly five received placebo; per-sample allocation not given. Following the first vaccine or placebo injection, samples were taken on day 63. Clones were sequenced by immunoSEQ multiplex PCR, and TCRdb holds only the in-frame ones, with some missing. Here the sample spans a few hundred thousand clones, roughly 80% being singletons. The sample consisted of peripheral blood, taken in a trial of Ad26.COV2.S vaccine versus placebo. The receptors derive from a person aged 18-65 years who received the Ad26.COV2.S COVID-19 vaccine or a placebo.

Turning to this clone: Other DNA sequences in the sample encode the same CDR3. The genes are TRBV7-2 and TRBJ2-1; 8 bases match TRBD1. Trimming cost V 1 base and J 1 base; bases outside gene matches: 0. Germline CDR1 SGHTA, CDR2 FQGNSA. This CDR3 region has 15 residues. Written as DNA, the CDR3 is TGTGCCAGCAGCTTAGACAGGGGGTCCTACAATGAGCAGTTCTTC. Translation: CASSLDRGSYNEQFF.

This clone turned up a few times. V is TRBV5-5 and J is TRBJ1-4; D call uncertain. V shed 5 bases and J shed 0 bases, with 11 bases lying between them. CDR3 size: 15 residues. Germline values: CDR1 SGHKS, CDR2 YYEKEE (reference sequence). This CDR3 reads CASRPDAATNEKLFF. The CDR3 bases are TGTGCCAGCAGGCCGGACGCTGCAACTAATGAAAAACTGTTTTTT.

This clone came up once. This sequence joins TRBV27 and TRBJ2-7, with 10 bases matching TRBD2. The V and J ends lost 8 bases and 0 bases, in that order; junction bases with no gene match: 7. CDR3 length: 15 amino acids. Germline CDR1 MNHEY, CDR2 SMNVEV (reference sequence). The CDR3 sequence: CASGPLAGGSYEQYF. The CDR3 coding sequence is TGTGCCAGCGGACCCTTAGCGGGGGGCTCCTACGAGCAGTACTTC.

The chain employs TRBV18 and TRBJ2-3, with 8 bases fitting TRBD1. V trimming: 1 base; J trimming: 6 bases; junction bases outside the gene matches: 9. The germline V gene has CDR1 KGHSH and CDR2 LQKENI. The length of the CDR3 is 16 residues. CDR3 residues: CASSPLGSGGDDTQYF. Here the CDR3 DNA reads TGTGCCAGCTCACCACTTGGGTCAGGGGGCGACGATACGCAGTATTTT.

The CDR3 region is CASSFGQLDTQYF. The CDR3 nucleotides are TGTGCCAGCAGTTTCGGACAATTAGATACGCAGTATTTT. V is TRBV5-6 and J is TRBJ2-3, with D possibly being TRBD1 (5 bases). CDR1 is SGHDT and CDR2 is YYEEEE in the germline V gene. V lost 5 bases to trimming and J lost 5 bases, with 12 bases between them. The CDR3 runs to 13 residues.

The rearrangement uses TRBV13 and TRBJ2-7; 7 nucleotides agree with TRBD2. The CDR3 has 14 amino acids. Unmatched junction bases numbered 7, after V lost 3 bases and J lost 5 bases. CDR1 and CDR2 from the germline V gene are PRHDT and FYEKMQ (reference sequence). For the CDR3, the DNA is TGTGCCAGCAGCTTCGGACTAGGGAGGAACGAGCAGTACTTC. Translation gives CASSFGLGRNEQYF.

The chain couples TRBV7-2 to TRBJ2-5; weak D call: TRBD2 (6 bases). The germline V gene has CDR1 SGHTA and CDR2 FQGNSA. This CDR3 has 14 amino acids. V lost 4 bases to trimming and J lost 4 bases, with 13 bases between them. CDR3 DNA sequence: TGTGCCAGCAGCTCGGAAAGCGGGCCAGAGACCCAGTACTTC. Translating it yields CASSSESGPETQYF.

The CDR3 reads CASSLTSPSTDTQYF. CDR3 nucleotides: TGCGCCAGCAGCTTGACTAGTCCTAGCACAGATACGCAGTATTTT. The chain has TRBV5-1 and TRBJ2-3, with D perhaps matching TRBD2 (5 bases). The CDR3 contains 15 residues. Trimming removed 1 base from V and 0 bases from J, with 9 bases in between. Germline loops: CDR1 SGHRS, CDR2 YFSETQ. Combining the CDR3 with reference TRBV5-1 and TRBJ2-3 gives the whole variable domain KAGVTQTPRYLIKTRGQQVTLSCSPISGHRSVSWYQQTPGQGLQFLFEYFSETQRNKGNFPGRFSGRQFSNSRSEMNVSTLELGDSALYLCASSLTSPSTDTQYFGPGTRLTVL.

The chain recombines TRBV7-9 with TRBJ2-2, with D perhaps given as TRBD1 or TRBD2 (5 bases each). Germline loops: CDR1 SEHNR, CDR2 FQNEAQ (reference sequence). The CDR3 loop spans 13 amino acids. Between the trimmed V and J ends, which lost 8 bases and 1 base, there was a span of 8 bases. The DNA of the CDR3 is TGTGCCAGCGAGGGGCAGAACACCGGGGAGCTGTTTTTT. Translation gives CASEGQNTGELFF.

The chain is built from TRBV19 and TRBJ1-2, with unresolved D. Trimming pared 2 bases from V and 6 bases from J, leaving 7 bases between. The CDR3 is 12 residues long. Germline CDR1 is LNHDA and CDR2 is SQIVND (reference sequence). The CDR3 sequence is CASSIFRDGYTF. The CDR3, as DNA: TGTGCCAGTAGTATATTTCGCGATGGCTACACCTTC.

The sample holds one count of this clone. V usage is TRBV5-4 and J usage is TRBJ2-2; 8 bases agree with TRBD2. The CDR3 contains 16 residues. Germline lookup yields CDR1 SGHNT and CDR2 YYREEE (reference sequence). V lost 3 bases to trimming and J lost 4 bases; unmatched junction nucleotides: 8. In DNA, the CDR3 is TGTGCCAGCAGCTCGGGCCGGGAGGGACCCACCGGGGAGCTGTTTTTT. Translated, it gives CASSSGREGPTGELFF.